The 12 T cell receptor beta chains below all came from one sample that was sequenced in a study of spatial heterogeneity in lung cancer. TCRdb ran MiXCR on the 5' RACE reads and lists one entry per CDR3 protein. The table has under 75,000 distinct CDR3 sequences, roughly 7.9% seen once. Time point indicated: sample taken at primary tumor resection. Without sorting, whole RNA was sequenced from tumor, nontumor lung or frozen PBMC. Sequenced material: PBMCs, taken at surgery. The receptors originated from a female donor with early-stage non-small cell lung cancer.

This clonotype was observed many times. The CDR3 nucleotides read TGTGCCAGCAGGTTCTCCCTGGGGGGGGAAAGAACCAAAAACATTCAGTACTTC. Translated, it gives CASRFSLGGERTKNIQYF. The J gene is TRBJ2-4, the V gene TRBV6-6; 7 positions agree with TRBD2. Trimming at V came to 6 bases and at J to 2 bases, leaving 16 bases not matched to a gene. In germline, CDR1 is MNHNY, CDR2 SVGAGI (reference sequence). The CDR3 is 18 amino acids.

This clonotype was counted ten times or more. This chain links TRBV20-1 with TRBJ1-4, with no clear D. The CDR3 totals 14 residues. V shed 2 bases and J shed 8 bases, with 15 bases lying between them. Germline V gene data show CDR1 as DFQATT and CDR2 as SNEGSKA (reference sequence). The CDR3 DNA reads TGCAGTGCTAGACCGGCCCAGATAGACGAAAAACTGTTTTTT. This translates into CSARPAQIDEKLFF.

This clonotype occurred a few times. The chain recombines TRBV30 with TRBJ1-1; the D gene is possibly TRBD1 (6 bases). The CDR3 is 14 amino acids. Germline CDR1 and CDR2: GTSNPN and SVGIG (reference sequence). V shed 4 bases and J shed 0 bases, with 12 bases lying between them. The CDR3 loop is CAWNRGHLNTEAFF. The CDR3 bases are TGTGCCTGGAACCGGGGACATCTGAACACTGAAGCTTTCTTT.

The sample holds a few counts of this clonotype. The chain recombines TRBV7-9 with TRBJ1-5, with 7 bases identical to TRBD1. This CDR3 is built from 15 residues. Trimming at V came to 0 bases and at J to 2 bases, leaving 1 base not matched to a gene. CDR1 and CDR2 from the germline V gene are SEHNR and FQNEAQ (reference sequence). The CDR3 bases are TGTGCCAGCAGCTTAGCCGGACAGGGCAATCAGCCCCAGCATTTT. This gives the protein CASSLAGQGNQPQHF.

This clonotype showed up just a few times. V gene TRBV3-1 combines with J gene TRBJ2-3; D not resolved. V lost 4 bases to trimming and J lost 3 bases, with 11 bases between them. This CDR3 region has 14 residues. In germline, CDR1 is LGHDT, CDR2 YNNKEL (reference sequence). The CDR3 reads CASSPTLATDTQYF. The CDR3 DNA follows: TGTGCCAGCAGCCCGACGTTAGCAACAGATACGCAGTATTTT.

This clonotype came up many times. One end of the junction varies from germline; a read error may be responsible. The CDR3 nucleotides are TGTGCTAGCAGCCCGGGACAGGGGATCACAGATACGCAGTATTTT. This encodes CASSPGQGITDTQYF. This chain uses TRBV7-7 with TRBJ2-3; TRBD1 aligns across 10 bases. From germline, CDR1 is SSHAT and CDR2 FNYEAQ (reference sequence). There are 15 residues in the CDR3. Filled out from reference TRBV7-7 and TRBJ2-3, the complete variable domain reads GAGVSQSPRYKVTKRGQDVTLRCDPISSHATLYWYQQALGQGPEFLTYFNYEAQPDKSGLPSDRFSAERPEGSISTLTIQRTEQRDSAMYRCASSPGQGITDTQYFGPGTRLTVL.

A note on this clonotype: A much larger clone is a single base away; this may be a read error. Since the CDR3 does not end with the conserved phenylalanine or tryptophan, this likely comes from a read error. This sequence joins TRBV6-2 or TRBV6-3 and TRBJ2-1, with 7 bases that match TRBD2. The V gene end was trimmed by 4 bases and the J gene end by 0 bases; junction bases not matched to a gene: 3. Germline V CDR1 and CDR2: MNHEY, SVGEGT. CDR3 length: 15 amino acids. Written as DNA, the CDR3 is TGTGCCAGCAGTTGGGGCGGGGGCTCCTACAATGAGCAGTTCCTC. Translated: CASSWGGGSYNEQFL.

This clonotype was seen repeatedly, ten times or more. The V and J genes are TRBV7-2 and TRBJ1-1, with no clear D. CDR3 length equals 13 residues. Trimming removed 2 bases at V and 7 bases at J, with 11 bases between. Germline values: CDR1 SGHTA, CDR2 FQGNSA. The CDR3 coding sequence is TGTGCCAGCAGCTTATTGGACGCGTTTGAAGCTTTCTTT. Translated: CASSLLDAFEAFF.

The chain is built from TRBV12-3 or TRBV12-4 and TRBJ1-4; D not certain. V shed 7 bases and J shed 3 bases, with 18 bases lying between them. The CDR3 spans 16 residues. CDR3 residues: CASTRGPGLANEKLFF. CDR3 in DNA: TGTGCCAGCACCCGGGGTCCCGGATTGGCTAATGAAAAACTGTTTTTT.

This clonotype was seen many times. The chain is built from TRBV20-1 and TRBJ2-2; D possibly corresponds to TRBD2 (5 bases). The CDR3 consists of 14 residues. Between the trimmed V and J ends, which lost 5 bases and 3 bases, there was a span of 13 bases. Germline V gene lookup returns CDR1 DFQATT and CDR2 SNEGSKA (reference sequence). CDR3: CSASGKQHTGELFF. The CDR3 nucleotides read TGCAGTGCTTCCGGGAAGCAGCACACCGGGGAGCTGTTTTTT.

This clonotype has only one observation. V is TRBV23-1 and J is TRBJ2-7, with D possibly matching TRBD1 (6 bases). TRBV23-1 is placed among ORFs of uncertain function. The CDR3 consists of 14 residues. Trimming took 2 bases from V and 0 from J, leaving 8 bases between them. CDR3 bases: TGCGCCAGCAGTCAACCGGGACACTCCTACGAGCAGTACGTC. This codes for CASSQPGHSYEQYV.

The V call is TRBV5-6, the J call TRBJ2-5; no firm D call. The CDR3 spans 16 residues. Germline V gives CDR1 SGHDT, CDR2 YYEEEE. Trimming cost V 0 bases and J 5 bases, with 17 bases left between them. CDR3 nucleotide sequence: TGTGCCAGCAGCTTGGAGCGAATCCTCCTCTACGAGACCCAGTACTTC. It is translated as CASSLERILLYETQYF.